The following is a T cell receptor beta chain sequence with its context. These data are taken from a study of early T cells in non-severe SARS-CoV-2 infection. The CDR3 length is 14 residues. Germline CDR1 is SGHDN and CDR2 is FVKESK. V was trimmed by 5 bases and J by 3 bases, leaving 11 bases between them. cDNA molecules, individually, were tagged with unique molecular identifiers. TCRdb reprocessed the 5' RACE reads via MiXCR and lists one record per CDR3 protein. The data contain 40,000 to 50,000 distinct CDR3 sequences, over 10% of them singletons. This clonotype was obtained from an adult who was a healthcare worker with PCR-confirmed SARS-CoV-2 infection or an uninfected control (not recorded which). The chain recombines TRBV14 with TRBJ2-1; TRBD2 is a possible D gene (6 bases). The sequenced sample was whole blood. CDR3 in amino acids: CASSARGLYNEQFF. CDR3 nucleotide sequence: TGTGCCAGCAGCGCGAGGGGACTCTACAATGAGCAGTTCTTC. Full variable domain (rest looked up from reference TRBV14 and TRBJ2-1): EAGVTQFPSHSVIEKGQTVTLRCDPISGHDNLYWYRRVMGKEIKFLLHFVKESKQDESGMPNNRFLAERTGGTYSTLKVQPAELEDSGVYFCASSARGLYNEQFFGPGTRLTVL.